These T cell receptor beta chains were read from a single sample in a study of cytomegalovirus exposure and HLA in healthy donors. This table comes from immunoSEQ multiplex PCR, and its TCRdb copy is limited to in-frame clones, with some not included. The sample comprises 90,000 to 100,000 clones, less than 10% of which are singletons, and roughly 4.7% rests with the top ten. The sequencing input was PBMCs. All receptors come from a man aged 45-60 years in good health and CMV-seropositive. CDR3s include the opening cysteine and the closing phenylalanine or tryptophan. The D gene is left open where the match is weak. Some rows have no size entry. The others give once, few or many, or a class for an expanded clone.

abundance,d_gene,v_gene,j_gene,CDR3aa,CDR3nt
few,TRBD2,TRBV7-2,TRBJ2-1,CASSRAGGGNEQFF,TGTGCCAGCAGCCGTGCGGGGGGTGGGAATGAGCAGTTCTTC
.,.,TRBV18,TRBJ1-6,CASSPTGGPLHF,TGTGCCAGCTCACCAACGGGGGGACCCCTCCACTTT
.,TRBD2,TRBV4-1,TRBJ2-1,CASSQDRALAGNEQFF,TGCGCCAGCAGCCAAGATCGGGCGCTAGCGGGAAACGAGCAGTTCTTC
.,.,TRBV28,TRBJ1-5,CASSVRGQPQHF,TGTGCCAGCAGTGTGCGAGGGCAGCCCCAGCATTTT
few,.,TRBV5-6,TRBJ1-6,CASSFGVLGRVPLHF,TGTGCCAGCAGCTTTGGCGTTTTGGGCAGGGTACCCCTCCACTTT
many,.,TRBV5-1,TRBJ2-3,CASRAGAVTDTQYF,TGCGCCAGCAGGGCGGGGGCCGTCACAGATACGCAGTATTTT
few,TRBD1,TRBV29-1,TRBJ2-1,CSVEWDREDNEQFF,TGCAGCGTTGAATGGGACAGGGAGGACAATGAGCAGTTCTTC
.,TRBD1,TRBV29-1,TRBJ1-1,CSVFRGHSTEAFF,TGCAGCGTCTTCAGGGGGCACAGCACTGAAGCTTTCTTT
many,.,TRBV4-3,TRBJ2-6,CASSQDRAGSSGANVLTF,TGCGCCAGCAGCCAAGATCGGGCGGGGAGCTCTGGGGCCAACGTCCTGACTTTC
.,.,TRBV13,TRBJ2-7,CASSLGREVYEQYF,TGTGCCAGCAGCTTAGGTCGGGAAGTCTACGAGCAGTACTTC
few,.,TRBV7-2,TRBJ2-3,CASSPDGQSTDTQYF,TGTGCCAGCAGTCCTGACGGACAGAGCACAGATACGCAGTATTTT
.,TRBD2,TRBV6-4,TRBJ2-3,CASRRLAGGTDTQYF,TGTGCCAGCAGAAGACTAGCGGGGGGCACAGATACGCAGTATTTT
few,TRBD1,TRBV6-5,TRBJ2-7,CASSYATGNHPYEQYF,TGTGCCAGCAGTTACGCGACAGGGAATCATCCCTACGAGCAGTACTTC
.,.,TRBV5-4,TRBJ2-3,CASSSAHRLGSSTDTQYF,TGTGCCAGCAGCTCCGCTCATCGACTTGGATCTAGCACAGATACGCAGTATTTT
.,.,TRBV27,TRBJ1-2,CASSRRTPVGYGYTF,TGTGCCAGCAGTCGACGGACACCGGTAGGCTATGGCTACACCTTC
few,.,TRBV6-6,TRBJ1-2,CASSYEQGKGYTF,TGTGCCAGCAGTTATGAACAGGGTAAAGGCTACACCTTC
.,.,TRBV6-5,TRBJ2-5,CASSYRRPGTETQYF,TGTGCCAGCAGTTACCGGAGGCCAGGAACAGAGACCCAGTACTTC
once,TRBD1,TRBV27,TRBJ2-1,CASRLDRGSPQFF,TGTGCCAGCAGGCTAGACAGGGGGTCTCCGCAGTTCTTC
few,TRBD2,TRBV11-2,TRBJ2-5,CASSLGRASGSQYF,TGTGCCAGCAGCTTGGGCCGGGCTAGCGGGAGCCAGTACTTC
few,.,TRBV7-2,TRBJ2-2,CASSLTQGSTGELFF,TGTGCCAGCAGCTTAACTCAGGGGAGCACCGGGGAGCTGTTTTTT
.,.,TRBV6-6,TRBJ1-2,CASSYLAGDGYTF,TGTGCCAGCAGTTACTTAGCAGGGGATGGCTACACCTTC
.,.,TRBV30,TRBJ1-2,CAWRGSPGNGYTF,TGTGCCTGGAGAGGGTCCCCAGGGAATGGCTACACCTTC
.,.,TRBV2,TRBJ2-3,CASGTSQDTQYF,TGTGCCAGCGGGACAAGTCAAGATACGCAGTATTTT
.,.,TRBV28,TRBJ2-7,CASSSPGDVHYEQYF,TGTGCCAGCAGTTCCCCAGGGGACGTCCACTACGAGCAGTACTTC
.,TRBD1,TRBV27,TRBJ2-1,CASSLGQGAWNEQFF,TGTGCCAGCAGTTTAGGACAGGGGGCTTGGAATGAGCAGTTCTTC
few,.,TRBV5-1,TRBJ1-5,CASSLGTENQPQHF,TGCGCCAGCAGCTTGGGGACAGAAAATCAGCCCCAGCATTTT
few,.,TRBV27,TRBJ1-5,CARIEGPAGQPQHF,TGTGCCAGGATTGAGGGCCCCGCGGGGCAGCCCCAGCATTTT
.,.,TRBV7-6,TRBJ2-1,CASSLVVSGRRNEQFF,TGTGCCAGCAGCTTAGTCGTCAGCGGACGTCGGAATGAGCAGTTCTTC
few,.,TRBV19,TRBJ2-1,CASCPTTHNEQFF,TGTGCCAGTTGCCCGACAACGCACAATGAGCAGTTCTTC
few,TRBD1,TRBV20-1,TRBJ1-1,CSAGGQVEAFF,TGCAGTGCTGGGGGACAGGTTGAAGCTTTCTTT
.,.,TRBV2,TRBJ1-3,CASSEARVTFGNTIYF,TGTGCCAGCAGTGAAGCGAGGGTAACATTCGGAAACACCATATATTTT
few,TRBD2,TRBV6-1,TRBJ2-3,CASSEKVGTSGRADTQYF,TGTGCCAGCAGTGAAAAAGTGGGGACTAGCGGGAGGGCAGATACGCAGTATTTT
.,.,TRBV5-1,TRBJ2-7,CASSLGLTGEQYF,TGCGCCAGCAGCTTGGGACTGACTGGCGAGCAGTACTTC
few,.,TRBV7-9,TRBJ1-6,CASSLSEGASPLHF,TGTGCCAGCAGCCTCAGCGAGGGTGCTTCACCCCTCCACTTT
.,.,TRBV6-6,TRBJ1-5,CASNNEVSNQPQHF,TGTGCCAGCAACAACGAGGTTAGCAATCAGCCCCAGCATTTT
.,.,TRBV19,TRBJ2-1,CASSMTALLNEQFF,TGTGCCAGTAGTATGACAGCCCTCCTCAATGAGCAGTTCTTC
few,TRBD2,TRBV2,TRBJ2-1,CASTEGGSRNEQFF,TGTGCCAGCACCGAGGGAGGGAGTCGGAATGAGCAGTTCTTC
few,.,TRBV27,TRBJ1-2,CASRVRGAGGYTF,TGTGCCAGCCGTGTGCGGGGGGCGGGGGGCTACACCTTC
few,.,TRBV6-6,TRBJ1-1,CASSEGLMNTEAFF,TGTGCCAGCAGTGAGGGCTTAATGAACACTGAAGCTTTCTTT
.,TRBD1,TRBV14,TRBJ1-4,CASSQATGVAGRLFF,TGTGCCAGCAGCCAAGCCACAGGGGTCGCGGGGCGACTGTTTTTT
.,TRBD2,TRBV10-3,TRBJ2-1,CAISEPGLAGGSHNEQFF,TGTGCCATCAGTGAGCCTGGACTAGCGGGAGGGAGCCACAATGAGCAGTTCTTC
.,.,TRBV2,TRBJ2-2,CASSEQGDTGELFF,TGTGCCAGCAGTGAACAGGGTGACACCGGGGAGCTGTTTTTT
few,TRBD2,TRBV11-2,TRBJ2-7,CASSSVAGGNEQYF,TGTGCCAGCAGCTCAGTAGCGGGAGGGAACGAGCAGTACTTC